This T cell receptor beta chain comes out of a study of vaccination and CD4 T cells after COVID-19. Study-level findings and limits: Spike mono-reactivity marked 304 of 307 vaccine-specific clones in convalescent patients.

Sequence data for DNA of cultured CD4+ T cells were generated by the Oncomine TCR Beta short-read assay. Once CD4+ T cells had been cultured, genomic DNA was extracted from them. TCRdb ran MiXCR on the PCR reads and lists one entry per CDR3 protein. The sample includes approximately 9,500 distinct CDR3 sequences, 30% to 35% of them seen just once. The treatment: roughly 10-day PBMC culture with coronavirus spike peptide pools or control peptides (ViraFEST assay). CD4+ T cells that came from the unexposed donor were collected before the COVID-19 pandemic (2011-2018). With peptide pools, ViraFEST first expanded antigen-specific T cells and afterwards sequenced their TCRs. PBMC cultures, at a few million cells per well, received 7.5 to 10 IU/ml IL-2 and around 11 ug/ml peptide pools. As to this clonotype: No antigen is known for it.

The sample was CD4+ T cells from blood, cultured in vitro. The receptor was isolated from a human donor in good health.

This CDR3 is CASSIDLRSYEQYF. The CDR3 DNA is TGTGCCAGTAGTATAGATCTAAGGTCCTACGAGCAGTACTTC. The gene calls are TRBV19 and TRBJ2-7; D not certain. V shed 0 bases and J shed 1 base, with 7 bases lying between them. Germline assignment: CDR1 LNHDA and CDR2 SQIVND (reference sequence). The CDR3 is 14 residues long. Full variable domain (rest looked up from reference TRBV19 and TRBJ2-7): DGGITQSPKYLFRKEGQNVTLSCEQNLNHDAMYWYRQDPGQGLRLIYYSQIVNDFQKGDIAEGYSVSREKKESFPLTVTSAQKNPTAFYLCASSIDLRSYEQYFGPGTRLTVT.